This T cell receptor beta chain was obtained from a study of CD8 T cells in ankylosing spondylitis. The study's findings and limits: Disease-linked clones reportedly concentrated significantly in matched ankylosing spondylitis synovial fluid. A motif of roughly 8 highly homologous TCR beta variants was seen as apparently characteristic of ankylosing spondylitis blood. Prior literature has documented some motif variants in synovial fluid and blood from reactive arthritis. In peripheral blood, disease-linked CD8+ clones occurred at relatively low frequencies.

Scientists made TCR beta libraries using quantitative 5'-RACE with molecular barcodes. Via MiXCR, TCRdb re-called the 5' RACE reads, giving one row per CDR3 protein. The sample lists some 140,000 distinct CDR3 sequences, roughly 18% occurring once. This clonotype occurred a few times. Its antigen remains unknown. In germline, CDR1 is SGHVS, CDR2 FNYEAQ. V lost 5 bases to trimming and J lost 0 bases, with 11 bases between them. This CDR3 spans 15 amino acids. The TCR originated in a male donor with ankylosing spondylitis. Sequenced: blood, either unsorted or a sorted T cell fraction (not recorded which). The rearrangement joins TRBV7-6 to TRBJ2-1; a possible D gene is TRBD1 (6 bases). The CDR3 loop is CASSPGHVSYNEQFF. CDR3 DNA: TGTGCCAGCAGCCCGGGACATGTCTCCTACAATGAGCAGTTCTTC.